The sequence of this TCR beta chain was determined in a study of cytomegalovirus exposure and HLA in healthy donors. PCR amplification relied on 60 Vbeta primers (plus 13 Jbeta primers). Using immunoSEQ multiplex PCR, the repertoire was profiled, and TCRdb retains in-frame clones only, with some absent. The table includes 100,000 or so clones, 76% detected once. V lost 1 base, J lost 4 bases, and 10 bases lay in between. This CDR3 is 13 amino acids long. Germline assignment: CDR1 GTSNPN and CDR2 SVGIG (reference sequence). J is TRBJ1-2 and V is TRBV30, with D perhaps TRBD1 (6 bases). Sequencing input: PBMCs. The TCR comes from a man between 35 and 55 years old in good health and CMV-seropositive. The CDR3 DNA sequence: TGTGCCTGGAGTGGACAGGCCTTCTATGGCTACACCTTC. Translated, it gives CAWSGQAFYGYTF.